This T cell receptor (beta chain) was profiled in a study of Ad26.COV2.S vaccination and SARS-CoV-2 variants. Study-wide results and limits: Greater spike-specific TCR breadth was seen in vaccine recipients than in placebo recipients.

Treatment defined: roughly 19 received Ad26.COV2.S at low or high dose, single or two shots; a few received placebo; per-sample allocation not given. Day 63 after the first vaccine or placebo injection was the time point for sampling. The V gene end was trimmed by 7 bases and the J gene end by 1 base; junction bases not matched to a gene: 1. Germline values: CDR1 MDHEN, CDR2 SYDVKM. This CDR3 spans 13 amino acids. This clone was picked up a small number of times. The antigen remains undetermined. Method: immunoSEQ multiplex PCR; TCRdb's copy keeps in-frame clones and lacks some. The table has some 300,000 clones, 85% seen once; the top ten hold 2% to 2.5%.

The specimen was peripheral blood, collected in a trial of Ad26.COV2.S vaccine versus placebo. V usage is TRBV28 and J usage is TRBJ2-5; TRBD2 aligns across 9 bases. The receptor's source is a person aged 18-60 years who received the Ad26.COV2.S COVID-19 vaccine or a placebo. The CDR3 loop is CASILAGQETQYF. The CDR3 DNA reads as TGTGCCAGCATACTAGCGGGCCAAGAGACCCAGTACTTC.